This TCR beta chain was recovered during a study of cytomegalovirus exposure and HLA in healthy donors. Study-level results: The study put under 200 TCR beta chains on its list as cytomegalovirus-associated. Later on, an analysis found that several of the most significant clusters appeared to be linked to common viral pathogens, which included parvovirus B19.

Remarks on this clone: What it binds is not known.

The germline V gene has CDR1 SEHNR and CDR2 FQNEAQ (reference sequence). The V end was cut by 6 bases, the J end by 10 bases, with 19 bases between. The CDR3 has 13 residues. This PCR relied on a set of 60 Vbeta primers and 13 Jbeta primers. Measured with immunoSEQ multiplex PCR; TCRdb has only the in-frame clones, and not every one. The listing records about 53,000 clones. Sequenced input: PBMCs. This clonotype was obtained from a woman aged 18-30 years in good health and CMV-seronegative. This chain links TRBV7-9 with TRBJ2-7; possible D gene TRBD2, 6 bases. In DNA form, the CDR3 reads TGTGCCAGCAGATTGGTTGGGGAGGCGGTACAGTACTTC. This sequence encodes CASRLVGEAVQYF.